Each of the 3 T cell receptor beta chains below was sequenced from the same sample in a study of T cell responses to AZD1222 COVID-19 vaccine. TCRdb keeps only in-frame clones here, not all; method: immunoSEQ multiplex PCR. The repertoire includes over 100,000 clones, around 87% of them detected once, and 4.4% sits in the top ten. The sample consisted of peripheral blood, taken 28 days after the second AZD1222 dose. These TCRs come from an adult who received the AZD1222 COVID-19 vaccine.

This chain joins TRBV18 and TRBJ1-5; D gene uncertain. The CDR3 loop spans 15 amino acids. V was clipped by 2 bases and J by 5 bases, with 13 bases between them. The germline gives CDR1 KGHSH, CDR2 LQKENI. CDR3 in DNA: TGTGCCAGCTCACCAGGGAGAAATAGTTATCAGCCCCAGCATTTT. Its protein is CASSPGRNSYQPQHF.

This chain connects TRBV18 to TRBJ2-5; the D gene is possibly TRBD2 (5 bases). Germline lookup yields CDR1 KGHSH and CDR2 LQKENI. The germline V and J ends were trimmed by 2 bases and 7 bases, with 23 bases remaining between them. CDR3 length equals 17 residues. CDR3 sequence (DNA): TGTGCCAGCTCACCAGGAGCGGACCCCGGAGTTAAGTTGACCCAGTACTTC. This translates into CASSPGADPGVKLTQYF.

The chain has TRBV5-4 and TRBJ1-1; D remains ambiguous. The length of the CDR3 is 14 residues. The ends were cut back, 9 bases at V and 0 bases at J, with 15 bases in the middle. The germline gives CDR1 SGHNT, CDR2 YYREEE (reference sequence). Here the CDR3 DNA reads TGTGCCACCTCTTATGAGTACATGAACACTGAAGCTTTCTTT. Translating it yields CATSYEYMNTEAFF.